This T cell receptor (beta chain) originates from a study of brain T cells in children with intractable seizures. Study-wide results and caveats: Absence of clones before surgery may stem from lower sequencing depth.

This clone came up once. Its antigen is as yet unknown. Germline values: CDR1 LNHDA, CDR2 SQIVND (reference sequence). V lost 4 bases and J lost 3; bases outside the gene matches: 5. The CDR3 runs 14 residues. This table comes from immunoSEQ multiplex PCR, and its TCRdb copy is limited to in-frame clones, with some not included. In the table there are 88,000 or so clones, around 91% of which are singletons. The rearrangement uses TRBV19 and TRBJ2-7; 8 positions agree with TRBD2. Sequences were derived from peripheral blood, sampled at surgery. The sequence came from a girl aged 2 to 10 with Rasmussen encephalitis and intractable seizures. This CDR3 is CASSTGGVGYEQYF. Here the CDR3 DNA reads TGTGCCAGTAGTACGGGGGGGGTCGGCTACGAGCAGTACTTC.